Each of the 12 T cell receptor beta chains below was sequenced from the same sample in a study of blood T cell repertoires in COVID-19. Profiling relied on immunoSEQ multiplex PCR, and the TCRdb table lists in-frame clones only, not all of them. The sample contains some 73,000 clones, around 70% of which appear only once. The sample was peripheral blood. The origin of the receptors is a man aged 55 to 70 with acute or convalescent COVID-19.

The gene calls are TRBV30 and TRBJ2-5; 9 bases line up with TRBD1. The CDR3 runs to 16 residues. Germline CDR1 is GTSNPN and CDR2 is SVGIG (reference sequence). Unmatched junction bases numbered 9, after V lost 3 bases and J lost 1 base. The CDR3 nucleotides read TGTGCCTGGAGAAGTCTCGGGACAGGGTTCCAAGAGACCCAGTACTTC. It translates to CAWRSLGTGFQETQYF. Variable domain in full (rest from reference TRBV30 and TRBJ2-5): SQTIHQWPATLVQPVGSPLSLECTVEGTSNPNLYWYRQAAGRGLQLLFYSVGIGQISSEVPQNLSASRPQDRQFILSSKKLLLSDSGFYLCAWRSLGTGFQETQYFGPGTRLLVL.

V and J are TRBV19 and TRBJ2-7, with a tentative D call TRBD1 (5 bases). The CDR3 runs 12 residues. Trimming stripped 6 bases from V and 6 bases from J, with 12 bases between. The germline V gene has CDR1 LNHDA and CDR2 SQIVND (reference sequence). CDR3 region: CASSIQGGEQYF. Written as DNA, the CDR3 is TGTGCCAGTAGCATTCAGGGTGGCGAGCAGTACTTC.

The V gene is TRBV15, the J gene TRBJ2-7, with TRBD1 matching 8 bases. Germline loops: CDR1 LNHNV, CDR2 YYDKDF (reference sequence). V lost 1 base to trimming and J lost 2 bases; unmatched junction nucleotides: 1. The CDR3 has 14 amino acids. CDR3 coding DNA: TGTGCCACCAGCAGAGGGACAGGGACCTACGAGCAGTACGTC. Translation gives CATSRGTGTYEQYV.

The J gene is TRBJ2-7, the V gene TRBV7-8, with no clear D. CDR3 length: 14 residues. The germline V gene has CDR1 SGHVS and CDR2 FQNEAQ. V dropped 1 base and J dropped 3 bases, with 10 bases sitting between them. The CDR3 is CASSLESISYEQYV. The CDR3 DNA reads TGTGCCAGCAGCTTAGAATCAATTAGCTACGAGCAGTACGTC.

CDR3 nucleotides: TGTGCCAGCAGCCCCGGACAGGGCGGAGGGGATGAAAAACTGTTTTTT. Translating it yields CASSPGQGGGDEKLFF. This chain uses TRBV4-2 with TRBJ1-4; 8 nucleotides agree with TRBD1. CDR3 length: 16 residues. Trimming took 4 bases from V and 6 from J; bases not matched to a gene: 10. CDR1 and CDR2 from the germline V gene are LGHNA and YNFKEQ.

The V and J genes are TRBV19 and TRBJ1-5, with D perhaps TRBD1 (5 bases). V lost 7 bases and J lost 5, with 9 bases in between. Per germline, CDR1 LNHDA and CDR2 SQIVND (reference sequence). This CDR3 has 12 residues. CDR3: CASNQGYQPQHF. Written as DNA, the CDR3 is TGTGCCAGTAACCAGGGTTATCAGCCCCAGCATTTT.

This chain connects TRBV7-2 to TRBJ2-7; D is unresolved. Per germline, CDR1 SGHTA and CDR2 FQGNSA. The CDR3 is 12 amino acids. V gave up 1 base and J gave up 6 bases, with 7 bases separating them. In DNA, the CDR3 is TGTGCCAGCAGCTTAGATTTCGGCGAGCAGTACTTC. It translates to CASSLDFGEQYF.

V is TRBV4-1 and J is TRBJ2-7; TRBD2 matches at 8 bases. J lost 7 bases, V lost 0 bases, and 8 bases had no gene match. Germline assignment: CDR1 MGHRA and CDR2 YSYEKL. CDR3 size: 15 residues. For the CDR3, the DNA is TGCGCCAGCAGCCAAGATCCAGCGGGAGTTCGGGAGCAGTACTTC. Amino acid sequence: CASSQDPAGVREQYF.

V is TRBV5-8 and J is TRBJ2-7, with 10 positions matching TRBD1. The V and J ends lost 4 bases and 3 bases, in that order; junction bases with no gene match: 7. The germline CDR1 and CDR2 sequences are SGHTS and YDEGEE. The CDR3 is 15 residues long. For the CDR3, the DNA is TGTGCCAGCAGCCCGGGACAGGGGCGCATCTACGAGCAGTACGTC. Its protein product is CASSPGQGRIYEQYV.

The chain is built from TRBV2 and TRBJ2-5; 10 bases align to TRBD1. This CDR3 region has 14 residues. Germline trimming cut 5 bases from V and 4 bases from J; bases unmatched to any gene: 4. CDR1 is SNHLY and CDR2 is FYNNEI in the germline V gene. The chain's CDR3 is CASSLDRGRETQYF. The CDR3 DNA reads as TGTGCCAGCAGTCTCGACAGGGGGCGAGAGACCCAGTACTTC.

V and J are TRBV6-5 and TRBJ2-1, with 7 bases identical to TRBD2. Germline lookup yields CDR1 MNHEY and CDR2 SVGAGI. This CDR3 has 15 residues. Germline trimming cut 2 bases from V and 7 bases from J; bases unmatched to any gene: 8. This CDR3 reads CASSYGGSWENEQFF. The CDR3 bases are TGTGCCAGCAGTTACGGCGGGAGTTGGGAGAATGAGCAGTTCTTC.

The rearrangement uses TRBV6-5 and TRBJ1-4; 7 bases are shared with TRBD1. The CDR3 is 15 amino acids. Germline values: CDR1 MNHEY, CDR2 SVGAGI. Losses at the gene ends were 6 bases for V and 3 bases for J; bases not matched to a gene: 7. This CDR3 reads CASSPETGSNEKLFF. Written as DNA, the CDR3 is TGTGCCAGCAGCCCCGAGACAGGGTCTAATGAAAAACTGTTTTTT.